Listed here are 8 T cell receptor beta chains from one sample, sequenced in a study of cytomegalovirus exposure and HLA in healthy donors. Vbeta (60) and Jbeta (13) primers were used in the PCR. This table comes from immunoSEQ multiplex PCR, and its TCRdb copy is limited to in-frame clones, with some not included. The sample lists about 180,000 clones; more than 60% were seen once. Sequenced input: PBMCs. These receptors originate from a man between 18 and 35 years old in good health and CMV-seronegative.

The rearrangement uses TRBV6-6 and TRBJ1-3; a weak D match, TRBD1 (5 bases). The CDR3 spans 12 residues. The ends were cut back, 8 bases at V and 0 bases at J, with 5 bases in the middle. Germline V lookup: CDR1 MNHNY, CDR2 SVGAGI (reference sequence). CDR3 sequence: CASQGSGNTIYF. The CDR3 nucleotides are TGTGCCAGCCAGGGCTCTGGAAACACCATATATTTT.

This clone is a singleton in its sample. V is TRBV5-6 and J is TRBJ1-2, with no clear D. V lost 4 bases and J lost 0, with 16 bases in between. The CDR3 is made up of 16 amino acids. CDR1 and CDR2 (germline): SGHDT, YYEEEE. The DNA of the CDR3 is TGTGCCAGCAGCCCTGCGAGCGGTAGGACTAACTATGGCTACACCTTC. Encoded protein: CASSPASGRTNYGYTF.

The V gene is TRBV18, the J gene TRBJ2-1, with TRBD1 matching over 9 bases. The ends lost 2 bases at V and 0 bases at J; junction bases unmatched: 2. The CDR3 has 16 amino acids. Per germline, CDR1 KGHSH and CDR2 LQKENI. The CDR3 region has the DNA TGTGCCAGCTCACCATTGGACAGGGGCTCCTACAATGAGCAGTTCTTC. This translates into CASSPLDRGSYNEQFF.

Written as DNA, the CDR3 is TGTGCCAGCATCCAAGCCGGGAACTATGGCTACACCTTC. It specifies CASIQAGNYGYTF. V is TRBV6-6 and J is TRBJ1-2; D call uncertain. CDR1 is MNHNY and CDR2 is SVGAGI in the germline V gene (reference sequence). The CDR3 is 13 residues long. V lost 7 bases and J 2 bases, leaving 11 bases between the germline ends.

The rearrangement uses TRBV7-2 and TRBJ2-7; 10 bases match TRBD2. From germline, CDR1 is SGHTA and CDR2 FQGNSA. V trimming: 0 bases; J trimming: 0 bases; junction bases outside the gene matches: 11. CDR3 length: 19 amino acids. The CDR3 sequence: CASSLARIAGGPSSYEQYF. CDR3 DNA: TGTGCCAGCAGCTTAGCTCGGATAGCGGGGGGACCGAGCTCCTACGAGCAGTACTTC.

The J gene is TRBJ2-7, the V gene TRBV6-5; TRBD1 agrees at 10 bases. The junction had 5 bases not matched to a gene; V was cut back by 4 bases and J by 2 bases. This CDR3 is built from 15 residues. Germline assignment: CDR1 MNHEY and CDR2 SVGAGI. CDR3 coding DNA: TGTGCCAGCAGTTTTTCCGGGACAGGGGCCTACGAGCAGTACTTC. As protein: CASSFSGTGAYEQYF.

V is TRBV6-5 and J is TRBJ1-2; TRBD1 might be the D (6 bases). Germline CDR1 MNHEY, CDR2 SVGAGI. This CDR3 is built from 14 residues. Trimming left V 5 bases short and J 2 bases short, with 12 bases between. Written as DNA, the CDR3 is TGTGCCAGCAGTAACGGACAGTCCAACTATGGCTACACCTTC. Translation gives CASSNGQSNYGYTF.

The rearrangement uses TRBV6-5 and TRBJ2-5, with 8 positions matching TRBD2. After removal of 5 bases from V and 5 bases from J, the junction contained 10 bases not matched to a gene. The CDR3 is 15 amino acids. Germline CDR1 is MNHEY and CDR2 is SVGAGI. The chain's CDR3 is CASSPGLVLGETQYF. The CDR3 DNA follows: TGTGCCAGCAGTCCGGGACTAGTTTTGGGGGAGACCCAGTACTTC.